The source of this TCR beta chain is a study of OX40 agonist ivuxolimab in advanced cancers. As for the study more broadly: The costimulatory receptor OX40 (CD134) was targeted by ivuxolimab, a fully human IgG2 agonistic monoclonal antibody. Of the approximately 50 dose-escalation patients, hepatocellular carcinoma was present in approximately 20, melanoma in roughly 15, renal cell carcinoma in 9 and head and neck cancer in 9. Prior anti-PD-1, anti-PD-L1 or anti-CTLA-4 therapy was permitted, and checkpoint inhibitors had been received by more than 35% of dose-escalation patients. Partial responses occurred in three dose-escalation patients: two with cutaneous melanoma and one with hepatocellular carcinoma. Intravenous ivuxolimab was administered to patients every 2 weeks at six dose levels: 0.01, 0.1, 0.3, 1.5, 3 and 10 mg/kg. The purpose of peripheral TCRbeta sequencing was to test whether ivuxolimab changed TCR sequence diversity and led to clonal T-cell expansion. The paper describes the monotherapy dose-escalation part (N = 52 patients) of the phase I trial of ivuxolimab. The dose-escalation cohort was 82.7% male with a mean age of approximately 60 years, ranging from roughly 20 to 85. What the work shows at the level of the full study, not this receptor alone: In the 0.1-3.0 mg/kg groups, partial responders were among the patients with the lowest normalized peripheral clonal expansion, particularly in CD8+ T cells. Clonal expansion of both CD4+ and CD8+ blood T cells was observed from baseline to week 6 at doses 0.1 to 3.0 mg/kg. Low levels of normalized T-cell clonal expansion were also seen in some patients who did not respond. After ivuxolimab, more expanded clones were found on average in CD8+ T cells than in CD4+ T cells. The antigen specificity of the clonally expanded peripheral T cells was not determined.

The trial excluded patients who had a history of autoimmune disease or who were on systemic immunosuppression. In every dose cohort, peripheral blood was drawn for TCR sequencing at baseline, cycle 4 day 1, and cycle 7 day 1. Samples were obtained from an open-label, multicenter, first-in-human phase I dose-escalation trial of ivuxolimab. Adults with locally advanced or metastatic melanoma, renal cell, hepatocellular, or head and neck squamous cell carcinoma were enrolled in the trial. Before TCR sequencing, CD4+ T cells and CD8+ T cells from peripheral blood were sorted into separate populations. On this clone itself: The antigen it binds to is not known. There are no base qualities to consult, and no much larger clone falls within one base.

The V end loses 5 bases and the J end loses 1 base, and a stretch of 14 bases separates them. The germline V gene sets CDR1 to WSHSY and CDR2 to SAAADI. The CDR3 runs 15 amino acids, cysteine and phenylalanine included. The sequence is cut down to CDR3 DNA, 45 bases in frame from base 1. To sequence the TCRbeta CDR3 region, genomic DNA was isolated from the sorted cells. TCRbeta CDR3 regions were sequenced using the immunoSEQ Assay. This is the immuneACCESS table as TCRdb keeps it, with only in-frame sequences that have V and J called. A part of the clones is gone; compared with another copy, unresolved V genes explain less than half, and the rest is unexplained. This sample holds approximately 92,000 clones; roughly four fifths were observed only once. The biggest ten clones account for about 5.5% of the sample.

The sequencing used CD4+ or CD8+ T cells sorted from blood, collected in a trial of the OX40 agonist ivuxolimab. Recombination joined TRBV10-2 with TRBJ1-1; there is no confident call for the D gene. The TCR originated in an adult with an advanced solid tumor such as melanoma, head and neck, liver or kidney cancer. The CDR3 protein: CASSHERTGNTEAFF. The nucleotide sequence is TGCGCCAGCAGTCACGAGAGGACGGGGAACACTGAAGCTTTCTTT.